This record covers a single T cell receptor (beta chain). The antigen is unknown. CD45RO negativity and positive selection for CCR7 defined naive CD8 cells, a population that excluded terminally differentiated effector memory CD45RA+ cells. Some clones are missing from TCRdb's copy, which holds only in-frame ones; the method was immunoSEQ multiplex PCR. The sample consists of 1.5 million to 2.5 million clones, approximately 95% of them appearing once. The sample is drawn from a study of shared clonotypes between healthy human individuals. General study findings and limits: Sorted-subset sequencing, rarefaction showed, was incomplete despite large depth.

The CDR3 runs to 16 residues. Germline lookup yields CDR1 SGHTA and CDR2 FQGNSA. Trimming removed 1 base at V and 0 bases at J, with 9 bases between. V gene TRBV7-2 combines with J gene TRBJ1-4, with unresolved D. What was sequenced was naive CD8+ T cells sorted from blood. This receptor was obtained from a man between 18 and 29 years old in good health. CDR3 region: CASSLGAIATNEKLFF. DNA for the CDR3: TGTGCCAGCAGCTTAGGAGCCATTGCAACTAATGAAAAACTGTTTTTT.